This TCR beta chain was identified during a study of control samples from healthy donors and cancer patients. Germline values: CDR1 LGHDT, CDR2 YNNKEL (reference sequence). This CDR3 comprises 13 residues. Between the trimmed V and J ends, which lost 4 bases and 1 base, there was a span of 6 bases. Some clones are missing from TCRdb's copy, which holds only in-frame ones; the method was immunoSEQ multiplex PCR. The sample holds around 200,000 clones, over 90% seen once. This clonotype was sampled from a man between 45 and 60 years old in good health. This rearrangement joins TRBV3-1 (or the pseudogene TRBV3-2) to TRBJ2-3, with D uncertain. The sequenced sample consisted of blood. The CDR3 sequence is CASSPSGTDTQYF. The CDR3 nucleotides are TGTGCCAGCAGCCCGAGCGGCACAGATACGCAGTATTTT.